This TCR beta chain was captured in a study of T cells in Graves' hyperthyroidism and ophthalmopathy. Trimming removed 1 base at V and 3 bases at J, with 12 bases between. Germline assignment: CDR1 ENHRY and CDR2 SYGVKD. CDR3 length equals 15 residues. Inclusion characteristics of ophthalmopathy patients comprised a Clinical Activity Score of at least 3, a NOSPECS grade of at least 4, and duration under 3 months. From more than 9 ml of fresh peripheral blood, PBMCs were isolated. Amplified TCR beta CDR3 regions derived from RNA transcripts. An initial round of RT-PCR targeting the TCR CDR3 relied on the HTBI primer set. TCRdb called the multiplex PCR reads again in MiXCR, with one record for every CDR3 protein. Of over 500,000 distinct CDR3 sequences listed, about 16% are singletons. Study outcomes and limitations: Most thyroid clonotypes expanded above 0.001 appeared in blood too.

As for this clonotype: The target antigen is unknown.

This TCR was sampled from a woman aged 30 to 39 with Graves' ophthalmopathy. Material for sequencing was blood. V gene TRBV10-3 combines with J gene TRBJ1-1; D call uncertain. The CDR3 here is CAISELWESDTEAFF. DNA of the CDR3: TGTGCCATCAGTGAGTTGTGGGAATCAGACACTGAAGCTTTCTTT.